This T cell receptor beta chain was identified in a study of blood T cell repertoires in COVID-19. Overall study: Spain, Italy and the United States supplied samples that represented acute and convalescent COVID-19. The cDNA or gDNA used as material had been derived from T cells, B-cell-depleted T cells, or PBMCs.

Original methodology: Quantification of nucleated cells was approximated via reference gene primer amplification. Generated by immunoSEQ multiplex PCR, the TCRdb table keeps only in-frame clones and is missing some. D and trimming come from the DNA, and the V and J calls and clone size come from that table. Of 85,000 to 100,000 clones in the sample, about nine tenths were seen once. In this sample, this clone turned up once. This CDR3 contains 15 residues. The ends were cut back, 1 base at V and 4 bases at J, with 13 bases in the middle. Germline V gives CDR1 MNHNS, CDR2 SASEGT. This chain connects TRBV6-1 to TRBJ1-1; no clear D gene. Sequenced input: peripheral blood. This receptor was taken from a man in his sixties with acute or convalescent COVID-19. CDR3 protein: CASSEVPRGGTEAFF. In DNA, the CDR3 is TGTGCCAGCAGTGAAGTCCCTCGGGGTGGCACTGAAGCTTTCTTT.